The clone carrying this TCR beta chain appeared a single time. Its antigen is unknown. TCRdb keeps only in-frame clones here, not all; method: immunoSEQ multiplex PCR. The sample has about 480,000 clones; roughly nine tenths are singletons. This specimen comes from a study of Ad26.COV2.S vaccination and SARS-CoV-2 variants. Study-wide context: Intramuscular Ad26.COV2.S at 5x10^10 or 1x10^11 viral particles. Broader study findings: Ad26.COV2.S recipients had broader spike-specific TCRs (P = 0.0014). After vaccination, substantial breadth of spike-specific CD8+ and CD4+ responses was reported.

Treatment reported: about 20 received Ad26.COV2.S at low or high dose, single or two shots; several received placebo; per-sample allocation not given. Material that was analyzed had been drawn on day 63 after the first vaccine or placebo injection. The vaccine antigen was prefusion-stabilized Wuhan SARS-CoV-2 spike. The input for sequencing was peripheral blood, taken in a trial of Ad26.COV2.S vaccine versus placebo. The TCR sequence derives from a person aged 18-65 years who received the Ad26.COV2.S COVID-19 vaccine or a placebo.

CDR3 nucleotide sequence: TGTGCCAGCAGCTTAGGTGCTAGCGTGGACTACGAGCAGTACTTC. It yields the protein CASSLGASVDYEQYF. V is TRBV7-2 and J is TRBJ2-7; tentative D call: TRBD2 (6 bases). Germline CDR1 is SGHTA and CDR2 is FQGNSA. The V end lost 1 base, the J end lost 3 bases, and 13 bases lay between the germline ends. CDR3 size: 15 residues. Full variable domain (missing parts from reference TRBV7-2 and TRBJ2-7): GAGVSQSPSNKVTEKGKDVELRCDPISGHTALYWYRQSLGQGLEFLIYFQGNSAPDKSGLPSDRFSAERTGGSVSTLTIQRTQQEDSAVYLCASSLGASVDYEQYFGPGTRLTVT.